Sequencing of this T cell receptor beta chain was carried out in a study of blood T cells in healthy people across ages (dated by TCRdb to about 2015). Regarding the study in general: In model experiments, template switching captured roughly one uniquely barcoded TCR beta cDNA molecule for every two T cells. Using deep sequencing normalized with unique cDNA molecular identifiers, the study measured how TCR beta repertoire diversity changes with age. The study analyzed two additional independent replicas of 1 million unique cDNA reads from the same blood draw for two donors, one aged 18 to 30 and one aged 80 or older. Donors were grouped into four age groups: young (average approximately 16 years), middle-aged (over 35), aged (approximately 58) and long-lived (around 80).

Systemically healthy Caucasian individuals from Russia, 35 to 50 in total and aged 6 to 90 years, were included as donors. Each donor gave approximately 9.3 milliliters of peripheral blood, collected into EDTA-treated Vacutainer tubes. Ficoll-Paque density-gradient centrifugation was used to isolate PBMCs, with at least 7 million per sample. Total RNA was extracted from PBMCs with Trizol reagent, with at least 6 micrograms obtained per sample. For every donor, flow cytometry on a PBMC aliquot measured the percentage of naive CD45RAhigh/CD27high T cells. What the study reported, not specific to this receptor: Estimates of total diversity based on one million sequenced T cells were regarded as lower bounds and as underestimates. Observed TCR beta diversity per million T cells fell roughly linearly with age, and a significant reduction was already apparent by age about 36. The percentage of naive T cells measured by flow cytometry correlated strongly with observed TCR beta diversity. Since profiling was done on bulk unsorted PBMCs, naive and antigen-experienced compartments could not be conclusively compared. Because donor CMV infection status was unknown, age-related changes in expanded clonotypes were potentially confounded. Compared with the aged group, the long-lived group had more naive CD4+ T cells, fewer expanded clones and increased TCR diversity, suggesting age selection.

As for this clonotype: Its antigen remains unidentified. Qualities for individual bases were not recorded, and no much larger clone is one base off.

Measured from the cysteine to the phenylalanine, the CDR3 is 16 residues long. Only the CDR3 DNA stays, 48 bases, in frame from base 1. Via the germline V gene, CDR1 is SGDLS and CDR2 YYNGEE. The germline ends are 13 bases apart after V is trimmed by 0 bases and J by 3 bases. The library relied on 5' RACE. Reads for this sample came from an Illumina HiSeq 2500. A second PCR of about 7 to 12 cycles was run with a J-beta primer mix and a sample-barcoded 5' primer. Each TCR beta cDNA molecule received a unique molecular identifier from a template-switch 5' adaptor carrying 12 random nucleotides. Each sample yielded at least 2.5 million CDR3-containing paired-end reads. First-strand cDNA synthesis was performed from all RNA using the Mint cDNA synthesis kit, with priming by a TRBC-specific oligonucleotide. Following uracil-DNA glycosylase treatment, a first 18-cycle PCR with universal primers M1SS and BC2_uni_R was performed on all cDNA. The paper's data handling went like this. Normalization of each sample was performed by random selection of 1 million high-quality reads, each carrying a distinct molecular identifier. Reads with shared molecular identifiers were discarded instead of being binned into consensus sequences. MiTCR, with a Q25 quality threshold and the strictest error-elimination algorithm, was used for CDR3 identification, clonotype clustering and error correction. A nonparametric unseen species model using Euler transformation provided a lower-bound estimate of total TCR beta diversity. The public sequencing data were trimmed at Q25 with fastp and processed into clonotypes with MiXCR by TCRdb, which kept only in-frame beta chains. Every distinct CDR3 protein forms one entry, paired with its most common genes and DNA. These V and J calls rely on TCRdb rather than the paper's analysis. This sample lists more than 1,000,000 distinct CDR3 sequences; under 30% were detected once. The top ten hold about 0.8% of the sample.

The same sample was also used in a study of T cells of mothers and their children. The second study's paper adds: Nine systemically healthy Caucasian individuals, comprising three mothers and their six children, were included as donors. cDNA synthesis used all of the extracted RNA, with approximately 1.4 ug of RNA in each 15 ul reaction. Sample barcodes and 2-4 random nucleotides were added via the M1S primer in the second PCR. Over 8 million TCR beta CDR3 reads came from each mother, compared with several million reads from each child. TCR recombination output is similarly shaped by thymic selection in related and unrelated pairs, with a minor effect exerted by inherited differences. Normalized repertoire overlap was always found to be slightly, but never significantly, higher in related mother-child pairs than in unrelated mother-child pairs. No persistent microchimeric T cell clones were detected, at a sensitivity of approximately 110 clones per million clonotypes. In the study, deep NGS was used to compare the TCR beta repertoires of mothers and children, and features distinguishing related mother-child pairs from unrelated individuals were sought. On average, the children were about 10 +/- 4 years old, while the mothers were about 40 +/- 4 years old. After adapter ligation with NEBNext reagents, the libraries were sequenced on Illumina HiSeq 2000 with 100+100 nt paired-end reads. To prevent cross-contamination, the mother and child libraries were prepared one month apart and sequenced in separate runs. For each donor, somewhere between about 450,000 and 2,000,000 distinct TCR beta clonotypes were identified. Naive TCR beta clonotypes were estimated from low-frequency clonotypes matched to each donor's FACS-determined naive share, without sorting.

The sequence joins TRBV9 to TRBJ2-1; matching of 6 bases hints at TRBD2 as the D gene. The TCR sequence derives from a girl aged 2 to 10 in good health. Source material: blood. The bases are TGTGCCAGCAGCGTAGAATGGGCGGGATACTACAATGAGCAGTTCTTC. Its coded protein is CASSVEWAGYYNEQFF. Extended through the reference TRBV9 and TRBJ2-1 proteins, this CDR3 yields the full variable domain: DSGVTQTPKHLITATGQRVTLRCSPRSGDLSVYWYQQSLDQGLQFLIQYYNGEERAKGNILERFSAQQFPDLHSELNLSSLELGDSALYFCASSVEWAGYYNEQFFGPGTRLTVL.